This TCR beta chain was documented in a study of human T cells and chemical hapten exposure. TCRdb itself ran the RACE reads through MiXCR, one entry per CDR3 protein. The table has 85,000 to 130,000 distinct CDR3 sequences, roughly 12% seen once. Time point here: pre-sensitization, week 0. Sample treatment: therapeutic diphenylcyclopropenone sensitization with weekly scalp DPC. This clonotype was seen only a few times. The germline V gene encodes CDR1 SGHDT and CDR2 YYEEEE. V was pared by 2 bases and J by 1 base, with 6 bases between. The CDR3 extends over 13 amino acids. This material consisted of whole blood, taken in connection with sensitization to the hapten diphenylcyclopropenone (DPC). This receptor was obtained from a woman aged 45-59 years with alopecia areata. Some clones in this sample may be carry-over from other donors' samples. The chain employs TRBV5-6 and TRBJ1-1; D is uncertain. CDR3 nucleotides: TGTGCCAGCAGCTTCTCCTGGAACACTGAAGCTTTCTTT. Translating it yields CASSFSWNTEAFF.